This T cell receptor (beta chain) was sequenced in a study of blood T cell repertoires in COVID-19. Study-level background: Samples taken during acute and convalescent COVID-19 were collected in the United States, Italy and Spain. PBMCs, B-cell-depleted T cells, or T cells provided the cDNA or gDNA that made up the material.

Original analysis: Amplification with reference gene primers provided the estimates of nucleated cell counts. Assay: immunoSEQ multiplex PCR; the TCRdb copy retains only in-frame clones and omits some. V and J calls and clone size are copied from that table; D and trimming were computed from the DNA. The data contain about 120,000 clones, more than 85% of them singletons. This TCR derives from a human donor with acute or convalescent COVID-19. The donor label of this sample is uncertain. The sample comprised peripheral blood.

The CDR3 region has the DNA TGTGCCAGCTCACCACGCTCAGGGGGCACTGAAGCTTTCTTT. Protein sequence: CASSPRSGGTEAFF. The rearrangement uses TRBV18 and TRBJ1-1, with 7 bases that match TRBD1. This CDR3 is 14 amino acids long. Per the germline V gene, CDR1 is KGHSH and CDR2 is LQKENI. J was trimmed by 4 bases and V by 1 base; bases with no gene match: 3. Supplemented by reference TRBV18 and TRBJ1-1, the full variable domain reads NAGVMQNPRHLVRRRGQEARLRCSPMKGHSHVYWYRQLPEEGLKFMVYLQKENIIDESGMPKERFSAEFPKEGPSILRIQQVVRGDSAAYFCASSPRSGGTEAFFGQGTRLTVV.